Listed here are 22 T cell receptor beta chains from one sample, sequenced in a study of shared clonotypes between healthy human individuals. Sequencing used immunoSEQ multiplex PCR; TCRdb keeps in-frame clones, though not all of them. The sample shows about 2.3 million clones, approximately 90% of them seen only once. Sequenced input: naive CD4+ T cells from PBMCs. Regarding subset: CD45RA+ positively selected. The receptors stem from a man in his late teens or twenties in good health. Some clones in this sample may be carry-over from other donors' samples.

Points on this clone: Other DNA sequences within the sample encode an identical CDR3. The rearrangement uses TRBV5-1 and TRBJ2-1; perhaps TRBD2 as D (5 bases). Germline V lookup: CDR1 SGHRS, CDR2 YFSETQ. V was shortened by 3 bases and J by 0 bases, with 10 bases between the two germline ends. This CDR3 spans 15 amino acids. The CDR3 loop reads CASSWTPSSYNEQFF. As DNA, the CDR3 is TGCGCCAGCAGCTGGACTCCTAGCTCCTACAATGAGCAGTTCTTC. Complete variable domain (other parts from reference TRBV5-1 and TRBJ2-1): KAGVTQTPRYLIKTRGQQVTLSCSPISGHRSVSWYQQTPGQGLQFLFEYFSETQRNKGNFPGRFSGRQFSNSRSEMNVSTLELGDSALYLCASSWTPSSYNEQFFGPGTRLTVL.

The chain employs TRBV25-1 and TRBJ1-5; D gene uncertain. Germline loops: CDR1 MGHDK, CDR2 SYGVNS. V was clipped by 7 bases and J by 5 bases, with 12 bases between them. The CDR3 contains 13 residues. The CDR3 loop reads CASKGGGDQPQHF. The CDR3 DNA reads as TGTGCCAGCAAGGGCGGCGGGGATCAGCCCCAGCATTTT.

V usage is TRBV15 and J usage is TRBJ2-7; 8 bases are a match to TRBD1. This CDR3 region has 14 residues. The V segment lost 3 bases and the J segment 6 bases; nucleotides outside the gene matches: 7. Germline-derived CDR1 and CDR2 are LNHNV and YYDKDF (reference sequence). The CDR3 DNA follows: TGTGCCACCAGCAGCGACGGGACAGGCCGCGAGCAGTACTTC. Translating it yields CATSSDGTGREQYF.

V is TRBV4-1 and J is TRBJ2-7; D remains unclear. Deletions cut 0 bases from V and 0 bases from J, with 18 bases between. Germline values: CDR1 MGHRA, CDR2 YSYEKL. CDR3 length: 18 residues. The CDR3 region is CASSQEVPLGKNSYEQYF. CDR3 nucleotide sequence: TGCGCCAGCAGCCAAGAGGTTCCCCTGGGGAAAAACTCCTACGAGCAGTACTTC.

The chain has TRBV2 and TRBJ2-5; D call uncertain. This CDR3 has 14 amino acids. The germline V gene has CDR1 SNHLY and CDR2 FYNNEI. V lost 2 bases to trimming and J lost 2 bases, with 9 bases between them. This chain's CDR3 is CASSELTKQETQYF. The CDR3 DNA sequence: TGTGCCAGCAGTGAATTGACAAAGCAAGAGACCCAGTACTTC.

The CDR3 DNA reads as TGTGCCAGCAGCTCCAGACTAGCGGCGTCCTACAATGAGCAGTTCTTC. Its protein product is CASSSRLAASYNEQFF. This chain connects TRBV7-3 to TRBJ2-1, with 9 positions matching TRBD2. Germline CDR1 is SGHTA and CDR2 is FQGTGA. V was pared by 4 bases and J by 1 base, with 5 bases of the junction left unmatched. The CDR3 runs 16 residues.

The chain links TRBV5-4 to TRBJ2-3; D is uncertain. Trimming pared 4 bases from V and 6 bases from J, leaving 12 bases between. The CDR3 runs 13 residues. Per germline, CDR1 SGHNT and CDR2 YYREEE (reference sequence). CDR3 bases: TGTGCCAGCAGCATGGAAGAAAGGGATACGCAGTATTTT. As protein: CASSMEERDTQYF.

This chain joins TRBV4-2 and TRBJ2-2; 8 nucleotides agree with TRBD2. The CDR3 covers 18 residues. J lost 1 base, V lost 1 base, and 8 bases had no gene match. Per germline, CDR1 LGHNA and CDR2 YNFKEQ. CDR3 residues: CASSQVGGREGNTGELFF. The CDR3 DNA reads as TGTGCCAGCAGCCAAGTTGGGGGTCGGGAGGGGAACACCGGGGAGCTGTTTTTT.

The V gene is TRBV7-2, the J gene TRBJ2-7; the D gene could be TRBD1 or TRBD2 (6 bases each). The CDR3 spans 16 residues. Trimming took off 1 base at V and 6 bases at J, with 19 bases between the two ends. Germline V gene data show CDR1 as SGHTA and CDR2 as FQGNSA. The CDR3 nucleotides are TGTGCCAGCAGCTTAGGTTCCGGGGGCGGAGTAGGCGAGCAGTACTTC. Translated: CASSLGSGGGVGEQYF.

The chain recombines TRBV29-1 with TRBJ1-1; no reliable D call. From germline, CDR1 is SQVTM and CDR2 ANQGSEA. The ends were cut back, 7 bases at V and 4 bases at J, with 19 bases in the middle. The CDR3 extends over 14 amino acids. The CDR3 coding sequence is TGCAGCGCCCTGGACCCAGTCGGGGTCACTGAAGCTTTCTTT. Translation gives CSALDPVGVTEAFF.

The chain is built from TRBV5-4 and TRBJ1-4; D is unresolved. The CDR3 extends over 15 amino acids. Trimming left V 0 bases short and J 7 bases short, with 13 bases between. Germline V gives CDR1 SGHNT, CDR2 YYREEE (reference sequence). CDR3: CASSLAPQTSEKLFF. In DNA form, the CDR3 reads TGTGCCAGCAGCTTGGCCCCACAAACATCTGAAAAACTGTTTTTT. The full variable domain, its missing parts supplied by reference TRBV5-4 and TRBJ1-4, is ETGVTQSPTHLIKTRGQQVTLRCSSQSGHNTVSWYQQALGQGPQFIFQYYREEENGRGNFPPRFSGLQFPNYSSELNVNALELDDSALYLCASSLAPQTSEKLFFGSGTQLSVL.

V gene TRBV15 combines with J gene TRBJ2-3; no clear D gene. Germline CDR1 reads LNHNV; CDR2 reads YYDKDF (reference sequence). Trimming removed 0 bases from V and 3 bases from J, with 4 bases in between. CDR3 length: 13 amino acids. The CDR3 sequence: CATSRDRTDTQYF. CDR3 in DNA: TGTGCCACCAGCAGAGATCGGACAGATACGCAGTATTTT. Supplemented by reference TRBV15 and TRBJ2-3, the full variable domain reads DAMVIQNPRYQVTQFGKPVTLSCSQTLNHNVMYWYQQKSSQAPKLLFHYYDKDFNNEADTPDNFQSRRPNTSFCFLDIRSPGLGDTAMYLCATSRDRTDTQYFGPGTRLTVL.

The chain recombines TRBV28 with TRBJ2-1; perhaps TRBD2 as D (6 bases). Trimming pared 5 bases from V and 5 bases from J, leaving 13 bases between. CDR1 is MDHEN and CDR2 is SYDVKM in the germline V gene. The CDR3 extends over 14 amino acids. The CDR3 region has the DNA TGTGCCAGCAGTACGCGACTAGACAACAATGAGCAGTTCTTC. Translated: CASSTRLDNNEQFF.

The chain employs TRBV7-2 and TRBJ2-5, with no clear D. The CDR3 length is 14 residues. The V end was cut by 5 bases, the J end by 10 bases, with 20 bases between. Germline V gene lookup returns CDR1 SGHTA and CDR2 FQGNSA. CDR3 nucleotide sequence: TGTGCCAGCAGCCCCTCGCCGGCGGCCGGTAGCCAGTACTTC. Encoded protein: CASSPSPAAGSQYF.

J is TRBJ1-1 and V is TRBV19; TRBD1 might be the D (5 bases). This CDR3 spans 15 amino acids. The ends were cut back, 5 bases at V and 1 base at J, with 14 bases in the middle. Germline loops: CDR1 LNHDA, CDR2 SQIVND (reference sequence). The CDR3 DNA is TGTGCCAGTAGTGTCACTGGGGGGAAGAACACTGAAGCTTTCTTT. Its protein is CASSVTGGKNTEAFF.

Here the CDR3 reads CASSPGAGLEQYF. Written as DNA, the CDR3 is TGTGCCAGCTCACCCGGGGCGGGGCTCGAGCAGTACTTC. The chain employs TRBV18 and TRBJ2-7, with D tentatively TRBD2 (6 bases). The germline V gene encodes CDR1 KGHSH and CDR2 LQKENI. Trimming took 3 bases from V and 6 from J, leaving 12 bases between them. The length of the CDR3 is 13 residues.

This clone was found once. The chain is built from TRBV7-2 and TRBJ2-3, with TRBD2 as a possible D gene (5 bases). V lost 2 bases to trimming and J lost 2 bases, with 14 bases between them. CDR3 size: 16 residues. CDR1 SGHTA and CDR2 FQGNSA come from the germline V gene. The CDR3 nucleotides are TGTGCCAGCAGCTTACTGCTAGCTTCAACCACAGATACGCAGTATTTT. This translates into CASSLLLASTTDTQYF.

The chain has TRBV5-6 and TRBJ1-6; no reliable D call. CDR1 is SGHDT, CDR2 YYEEEE, per germline. The CDR3 has 14 residues. V shed 1 base and J shed 5 bases, with 7 bases lying between them. CDR3 loop: CASSLRVNNSPLHF. CDR3 in DNA: TGTGCCAGCAGCTTGAGGGTGAATAATTCACCCCTCCACTTT.

The chain carries TRBV19 and TRBJ2-3; weak D call: TRBD2 (5 bases). Germline values: CDR1 LNHDA, CDR2 SQIVND (reference sequence). V was pared by 5 bases and J by 6 bases, with 15 bases between. The CDR3 runs 14 residues. CDR3 protein: CASSVSGGLDTQYF. The CDR3 DNA is TGTGCCAGTAGTGTTTCGGGCGGGTTGGATACGCAGTATTTT.

A few counts support this clone. Other DNA sequences of this sample code for an identical CDR3. The rearrangement links TRBV28 to TRBJ1-2; D may be TRBD1 (5 bases). The CDR3 spans 12 residues. V was pared by 3 bases and J by 4 bases, with 6 bases between. Germline loops: CDR1 MDHEN, CDR2 SYDVKM. CDR3: CASSFGAYGYTF. The CDR3 DNA is TGTGCCAGCAGTTTCGGGGCCTATGGCTACACCTTC.

The chain links TRBV7-3 to TRBJ2-3; a weak D match, TRBD2 (6 bases). The CDR3 runs to 14 residues. Germline CDR1 SGHTA, CDR2 FQGTGA. The germline V and J ends were trimmed by 3 bases and 4 bases, with 11 bases remaining between them. The CDR3 bases are TGTGCCAGCAGCTTCGGAGGGAGCCCAGATACGCAGTATTTT. It translates to CASSFGGSPDTQYF.

This clone was seen only a few times. The rearrangement uses TRBV7-9 and TRBJ1-2, with 9 bases identical to TRBD1. The CDR3 is 14 residues long. The V segment lost 2 bases and the J segment 7 bases; nucleotides outside the gene matches: 5. Germline V gives CDR1 SEHNR, CDR2 FQNEAQ (reference sequence). The CDR3 coding sequence is TGTGCCAGCAGCTTACCACAGGGGGCGGGTGGCTACACCTTC. Its protein product is CASSLPQGAGGYTF.